The 22 T cell receptor beta chains below come from one sample, sequenced in a study of shared clonotypes between healthy human individuals. TCRdb's copy holds only in-frame clones and misses some; the assay was immunoSEQ multiplex PCR. The profile shows some 79,000 clones, about 61% of them singletons. Sequenced: memory CD8+ T cells sorted from blood. Regarding subset: CD45RO+ cells pooled with CCR7-negative TemRA cells. Every receptor here comes from a man aged 30-40 years in good health.

This chain joins TRBV27 and TRBJ2-1; D perhaps matches TRBD1 (5 bases). V lost 5 bases, J lost 1 base, and 9 bases lay in between. The CDR3 consists of 14 residues. Germline V gives CDR1 MNHEY, CDR2 SMNVEV (reference sequence). DNA for the CDR3: TGTGCCAGCAGTGATCAGGGTTCCTACAATGAGCAGTTCTTC. It yields the protein CASSDQGSYNEQFF.

Many counts were recorded for this clone. This sequence joins TRBV6-1 and TRBJ1-2; unclear D gene. The germline CDR1 and CDR2 sequences are MNHNS and SASEGT. This CDR3 spans 17 amino acids. V shed 4 bases and J shed 3 bases, with 21 bases lying between them. The CDR3 sequence: CASSVRALQKRDYGYTF. As DNA, the CDR3 is TGTGCCAGCAGTGTCCGGGCCCTACAAAAGAGGGACTATGGCTACACCTTC.

The V and J genes are TRBV9 and TRBJ2-4; tentative D call: TRBD1 (5 bases). This CDR3 contains 12 residues. Trimming removed 4 bases from V and 14 bases from J, with 16 bases in between. In germline, CDR1 is SGDLS, CDR2 YYNGEE. CDR3 DNA sequence: TGTGCCAGCAGCCCAGGGAATCAGTTGAAGTACTTC. Encoded protein: CASSPGNQLKYF.

This clone was counted at least ten times. The rearrangement joins TRBV14 to TRBJ2-1; D not resolved. V lost 8 bases and J lost 5, with 4 bases in between. The CDR3 runs to 10 residues. Germline-derived CDR1 and CDR2 are SGHDN and FVKESK. This CDR3 is CASGNNEQFF. The CDR3 nucleotides are TGTGCCAGCGGGAACAATGAGCAGTTCTTC.

The table lists this clone with many counts. The J gene is TRBJ2-7, the V gene TRBV7-2, with D perhaps matching TRBD2 (5 bases). Germline CDR1 SGHTA, CDR2 FQGNSA. V gave up 5 bases and J gave up 7 bases, with 12 bases separating them. This CDR3 contains 12 residues. The CDR3 sequence: CASSPPSGEQYF. The DNA of the CDR3 is TGTGCCAGCAGCCCGCCTTCGGGGGAGCAGTACTTC.

This clone is classed as medium-sized. The chain is built from TRBV27 and TRBJ2-7, with 7 bases fitting TRBD2. Losses at the gene ends were 7 bases for V and 4 bases for J; bases not matched to a gene: 13. The CDR3 contains 15 residues. Germline lookup yields CDR1 MNHEY and CDR2 SMNVEV (reference sequence). CDR3 sequence: CASTLDGVGGYEQYF. For the CDR3, the DNA is TGTGCCAGCACCCTGGACGGTGTGGGAGGGTACGAGCAGTACTTC.

There are a few counts of this clone. With a much larger clone just one base away, this may be a read error. Other DNA sequences in this specimen translate into the identical CDR3. J is TRBJ2-1 and V is TRBV7-9, with D hard to call. CDR1 and CDR2 from the germline V gene are SEHNR and FQNEAQ (reference sequence). The CDR3 loop spans 12 amino acids. Trimming left V 3 bases short and J 9 bases short, with 9 bases between. This CDR3 reads CASSFPVGEQFF. Written as DNA, the CDR3 is TGTGCCAGCAGCTTCCCGGTGGGTGAGCAGTTCTTC.

This sequence joins TRBV19 and TRBJ1-2; a possible D gene is TRBD1 (5 bases). Deletions cut 0 bases from V and 8 bases from J, with 22 bases between. Germline values: CDR1 LNHDA, CDR2 SQIVND (reference sequence). This CDR3 is 17 amino acids long. The CDR3 is CASSIDLGAGTTRGYTF. The CDR3 nucleotides read TGTGCCAGTAGTATAGATCTCGGGGCAGGAACCACACGGGGCTACACCTTC.

The genes are TRBV10-1 and TRBJ2-1, with D perhaps matching TRBD1 (5 bases). Germline V gene sequence: CDR1 WNHNN, CDR2 SYGVQD (reference sequence). V lost 4 bases, J lost 6 bases, and 7 bases lay in between. This CDR3 is built from 12 residues. CDR3: CASSATVNEQFF. The CDR3 DNA reads TGCGCCAGCAGTGCGACAGTCAATGAGCAGTTCTTC.

This sequence joins TRBV25-1 and TRBJ2-2; no reliable D call. This CDR3 comprises 12 residues. V shed 7 bases and J shed 4 bases, with 7 bases lying between them. Germline CDR1 is MGHDK and CDR2 is SYGVNS. The CDR3 nucleotides are TGTGCCAGCACGCCGGGCACCGGGGAGCTGTTTTTT. Protein product: CASTPGTGELFF.

This clone was recorded once. The rearrangement uses TRBV20-1 and TRBJ2-3; D is uncertain. Germline V gene sequence: CDR1 DFQATT, CDR2 SNEGSKA (reference sequence). The CDR3 loop spans 11 amino acids. Trimming cost V 2 bases and J 4 bases, with 4 bases left between them. This CDR3 reads CSARNPDTQYF. For the CDR3, the DNA is TGCAGTGCTAGAAACCCAGATACGCAGTATTTT.

CDR3 sequence: CASSLGRSTTTQYF. In DNA form, the CDR3 reads TGTGCCAGCAGTTTAGGGCGTTCCACCACTACGCAGTATTTT. The chain joins TRBV27 to TRBJ2-3; D gene unclear. Germline CDR1 reads MNHEY; CDR2 reads SMNVEV (reference sequence). The CDR3 contains 14 residues. V was cut by 2 bases and J by 8 bases, with 14 bases left in between.

Points on this clone: A read error is the likely source, as a far larger clone sits one nucleotide away. Other DNA sequences of this sample code for an identical CDR3. The rearrangement joins TRBV6-4 to TRBJ2-2; 10 positions match TRBD2. Germline V gene lookup returns CDR1 MRHNA and CDR2 SNTAGT. The CDR3 runs 16 residues. The CDR3 nucleotides read TGTGCCAGTAGTGACGGAGCTAGCGGGAGCCCCGGGGAGCTGTTTTTT. As protein: CASSDGASGSPGELFF.

The sample holds many counts of this clone. This rearrangement joins TRBV10-3 to TRBJ2-7; 8 bases fit TRBD2. The CDR3 spans 15 residues. The J segment lost 4 bases and the V segment lost 3 bases, leaving 8 bases of the junction unmatched. Per germline, CDR1 ENHRY and CDR2 SYGVKD. The CDR3, as DNA: TGTGCCATCAGTGACCGGGCGGGAGGTAGTTACGAGCAGTACTTC. Its protein is CAISDRAGGSYEQYF.

The gene calls are TRBV7-2 and TRBJ2-5; 7 bases fit TRBD2. Germline V lookup: CDR1 SGHTA, CDR2 FQGNSA. The CDR3 has 13 residues. V was clipped by 4 bases and J by 7 bases; unmatched bases: 6. Here the CDR3 DNA reads TGTGCCAGCAGCTCGCGGGGGTCCCGGACCCAGTACTTC. Amino acid sequence: CASSSRGSRTQYF.

This chain joins TRBV2 and TRBJ1-1; no firm D call. This CDR3 has 11 amino acids. Germline V gives CDR1 SNHLY, CDR2 FYNNEI. Trimming pared 8 bases from V and 5 bases from J, leaving 9 bases between. CDR3 region: CASLVGTEAFF. For the CDR3, the DNA is TGTGCCAGCCTCGTCGGTACTGAAGCTTTCTTT.

V and J are TRBV11-3 and TRBJ1-5; D uncertain. Germline V gene data show CDR1 as SGHNT and CDR2 as YENEEA. V was cut by 0 bases and J by 0 bases, with 6 bases left in between. This CDR3 has 15 residues. Written as DNA, the CDR3 is TGTGCCAGCAGCTTAGATTCGGGTAGCAATCAGCCCCAGCATTTT. Encoded protein: CASSLDSGSNQPQHF.

Worth noting for this clone: This likely stems from a read error, as it lies one base from a far larger clone. The chain couples TRBV11-2 to TRBJ2-7, with D possibly being TRBD2 (6 bases). This CDR3 region has 13 residues. Germline V gives CDR1 SGHAT, CDR2 FQNNGV. V lost 5 bases and J 2 bases, leaving 10 bases between the germline ends. CDR3 nucleotides: TGTGCCAGCAGCCCCGGGAGCCCCTACGAGCAGTACTTC. Translation: CASSPGSPYEQYF. The whole variable domain, remainder taken from reference TRBV11-2 and TRBJ2-7, is EAGVAQSPRYKIIEKRQSVAFWCNPISGHATLYWYQQILGQGPKLLIQFQNNGVVDDSQLPKDRFSAERLKGVDSTLKIQPAKLEDSAVYLCASSPGSPYEQYFGPGTRLTVT.

With respect to this clone: This likely reflects a read error, since a far larger clone is one base away. Other nucleotide sequences from this sample produce the same CDR3. The chain carries TRBV7-6 and TRBJ2-3, with D unresolved. Germline values: CDR1 SGHVS, CDR2 FNYEAQ. The CDR3 extends over 14 amino acids. Trimming cost V 6 bases and J 0 bases, with 10 bases left between them. CDR3 protein: CASSSGPSTDTQYF. The CDR3 region has the DNA TGTGCCAGCAGTTCCGGGCCAAGCACAGATACGCAGTATTTT. Complete variable domain (other parts from reference TRBV7-6 and TRBJ2-3): GAGVSQSPRYKVTKRGQDVALRCDPISGHVSLYWYRQALGQGPEFLTYFNYEAQQDKSGLPNDRFSAERPEGSISTLTIQRTEQRDSAMYRCASSSGPSTDTQYFGPGTRLTVL.

This clone was seen at least ten times. The chain is built from TRBV7-9 and TRBJ1-3; 10 bases fit TRBD1. Trimming at V came to 5 bases and at J to 5 bases, leaving 6 bases not matched to a gene. This CDR3 comprises 15 residues. Germline V gives CDR1 SEHNR, CDR2 FQNEAQ (reference sequence). CDR3 sequence reads: CASSPDRGRRNTIYF. CDR3 DNA: TGTGCCAGCAGCCCCGACAGGGGGCGAAGAAACACCATATATTTT.

This clone was detected only a few times. The gene calls are TRBV7-9 and TRBJ2-7; possibly TRBD2 for D (5 bases). The CDR3 loop spans 14 amino acids. Trimming removed 3 bases from V and 6 bases from J, with 15 bases in between. The germline gives CDR1 SEHNR, CDR2 FQNEAQ (reference sequence). The CDR3 sequence is CASSLRDPGSEQYF. The CDR3 DNA reads as TGTGCCAGCAGCTTGCGAGATCCGGGGTCCGAGCAGTACTTC.

The chain joins TRBV6-5 to TRBJ2-7; no clear D gene. CDR1 is MNHEY and CDR2 is SVGAGI in the germline V gene. V was clipped by 2 bases and J by 5 bases, with 13 bases between them. This CDR3 is 14 amino acids long. In DNA, the CDR3 is TGTGCCAGCAGTTACGTCTTGGGGTGGGACGAGCAGTACTTC. Amino acid sequence: CASSYVLGWDEQYF.